The 31 T cell receptor beta chains given below trace back to one sample, sequenced in a study of blood T cell repertoires in COVID-19. The protocol was immunoSEQ multiplex PCR, while the TCRdb copy is restricted to in-frame clones and leaves out a portion. The repertoire has around 70,000 clones, approximately 80% of them found once; the top ten carry about 14%. Sequenced sample: peripheral blood. The receptors shown here come from a human donor in a cohort sampled during active COVID-19.

The chain has TRBV4-1 and TRBJ2-7; no firm D call. The V end was cut by 1 base, the J end by 3 bases, with 13 bases between. The length of the CDR3 is 15 residues. The germline CDR1 and CDR2 sequences are MGHRA and YSYEKL. Here the CDR3 DNA reads TGCGCCAGCAGCCAAGGGGCCAATTCCCACTACGAGCAGTACTTC. The encoded protein is CASSQGANSHYEQYF.

The sample holds one count of this clone. Here the CDR3 reads CASSLGQGGGYTF. The CDR3, as DNA: TGTGCCAGCAGCCTGGGACAGGGCGGTGGCTACACCTTC. The chain combines TRBV27 with TRBJ1-2, with TRBD1 identical over 9 bases. CDR1 and CDR2 from the germline V gene are MNHEY and SMNVEV (reference sequence). The trim removed 6 bases at V and 7 bases at J, leaving 6 bases unmatched. The CDR3 loop spans 13 amino acids.

This clone is a singleton in its sample. This chain links TRBV3-1 (or the pseudogene TRBV3-2) with TRBJ1-2, with no clear D. Trimming shortened V by 0 bases and J by 4 bases, and 12 bases separated the two germline ends. This CDR3 has 15 residues. Germline CDR1 LGHDT, CDR2 YNNKEL (reference sequence). CDR3 amino acids: CASSQDDRDSYGYTF. In nucleotides, the CDR3 is TGTGCCAGCAGCCAAGATGATCGGGATTCCTATGGCTACACCTTC.

This clone was seen only a few times. The chain joins TRBV7-2 to TRBJ2-2; TRBD1 is a possible D gene (5 bases). Deletions cut 1 base from V and 0 bases from J, with 9 bases between. Germline V gene sequence: CDR1 SGHTA, CDR2 FQGNSA. The CDR3 totals 16 residues. CDR3 protein: CASSLVAGTNTGELFF. For the CDR3, the DNA is TGTGCCAGCAGCTTAGTGGCAGGGACGAACACCGGGGAGCTGTTTTTT.

The chain has TRBV7-8 and TRBJ2-3; 14 positions agree with TRBD2. Germline values: CDR1 SGHVS, CDR2 FQNEAQ. The length of the CDR3 is 18 residues. Losses at the gene ends were 3 bases for V and 0 bases for J; bases not matched to a gene: 5. CDR3 sequence reads: CASSFRTSGRQSTDTQYF. The CDR3 bases are TGTGCCAGCAGCTTTCGGACTAGCGGGAGGCAAAGCACAGATACGCAGTATTTT.

This chain links TRBV7-6 with TRBJ2-7; a weak D match, TRBD1 (6 bases). CDR3 size: 15 residues. CDR1 and CDR2 from the germline V gene are SGHVS and FNYEAQ. V was cut by 1 base and J by 2 bases, with 12 bases left in between. The CDR3 region has the DNA TGTGCCAGCAGCTTAGTACAGGGATCAGCCTACGAGCAGTACTTC. Translation gives CASSLVQGSAYEQYF.

This chain uses TRBV2 with TRBJ2-1; TRBD1 matches 7 bases. The CDR3 covers 14 residues. The J segment lost 6 bases and the V segment lost 4 bases, leaving 6 bases of the junction unmatched. Germline CDR1 and CDR2: SNHLY and FYNNEI. This CDR3 is CASSAGQVINEQFF. As DNA, the CDR3 is TGTGCCAGCAGTGCTGGACAGGTGATCAATGAGCAGTTCTTC.

CDR3 bases: TGTGCCAGCCGACCGGAGGGGAACGATAATTCACCCCTCCACTTT. Translated, it gives CASRPEGNDNSPLHF. The genes are TRBV6-6 and TRBJ1-6; the D gene is possibly TRBD1 (5 bases). Looked up from germline, CDR1 is MNHNY and CDR2 is SVGAGI (reference sequence). V lost 8 bases to trimming and J lost 5 bases, with 16 bases between them. The CDR3 is made up of 15 amino acids.

This rearrangement joins TRBV6-1 to TRBJ2-3; 7 positions match TRBD2. V shed 3 bases and J 14 bases; nucleotides not matched to a gene: 5. This CDR3 is 11 amino acids long. CDR1 and CDR2 from the germline V gene are MNHNS and SASEGT. The CDR3 nucleotides are TGTGCCAGCAGTGAGGAGACTAGCCTGTATTTT. Translated: CASSEETSLYF.

This chain joins TRBV7-9 and TRBJ2-3, with D perhaps matching TRBD2 (6 bases). The CDR3 extends over 15 amino acids. Germline-derived CDR1 and CDR2 are SEHNR and FQNEAQ (reference sequence). Between the trimmed V and J ends, which lost 7 bases and 6 bases, there was a span of 20 bases. This chain's CDR3 is CASNPAGSVGDTQYF. In nucleotides, the CDR3 is TGTGCCAGCAACCCCGCGGGGAGCGTGGGTGATACGCAGTATTTT.

The genes are TRBV6-5 and TRBJ2-1, with 8 bases identical to TRBD1. The trim removed 7 bases at V and 7 bases at J, leaving 12 bases unmatched. The length of the CDR3 is 15 residues. Germline V gene lookup returns CDR1 MNHEY and CDR2 SVGAGI. CDR3 bases: TGTGCCAGCATCTCCCCCCGGACAGGGACGAATGAGCAGTTCTTC. It translates to CASISPRTGTNEQFF.

The chain uses TRBV19 and TRBJ1-2, with D possibly matching TRBD1 (6 bases). The germline gives CDR1 LNHDA, CDR2 SQIVND (reference sequence). This CDR3 has 16 residues. Trimming took 5 bases from V and 2 from J, leaving 18 bases between them. In DNA, the CDR3 is TGTGCCAGTAGTGGGGGCACCGGGACAACAAACTATGGCTACACCTTC. Translation gives CASSGGTGTTNYGYTF.

CDR3 region: CATSRTGGVGQPQHF. DNA for the CDR3: TGTGCCACCAGCAGGACAGGGGGTGTAGGTCAGCCCCAGCATTTT. J is TRBJ1-5 and V is TRBV15; 9 bases are shared with TRBD1. This CDR3 region has 15 residues. Germline CDR1 reads LNHNV; CDR2 reads YYDKDF (reference sequence). Germline trimming cut 3 bases from V and 6 bases from J; bases unmatched to any gene: 6. The entire variable domain, with the rest obtained from reference TRBV15 and TRBJ1-5, is as follows: DAMVIQNPRYQVTQFGKPVTLSCSQTLNHNVMYWYQQKSSQAPKLLFHYYDKDFNNEADTPDNFQSRRPNTSFCFLDIRSPGLGDTAMYLCATSRTGGVGQPQHFGDGTRLSIL.

The chain joins TRBV7-2 to TRBJ2-3, with D possibly being TRBD2 (6 bases). Per the germline V gene, CDR1 is SGHTA and CDR2 is FQGNSA. This CDR3 is 15 amino acids long. V was cut by 1 base and J by 1 base, with 9 bases left in between. The CDR3 here is CASSLGGMGTDTQYF. The CDR3 DNA is TGTGCCAGCAGCTTAGGCGGGATGGGCACAGATACGCAGTATTTT.

V and J are TRBV28 and TRBJ1-6, with 7 positions matching TRBD1. Looked up from germline, CDR1 is MDHEN and CDR2 is SYDVKM. V shed 6 bases and J 6 bases; nucleotides not matched to a gene: 5. This CDR3 is 14 amino acids long. The CDR3 DNA reads as TGTGCCAGCAGCTTGGGACAGCCTAATTCACCCCTCCACTTT. It is translated as CASSLGQPNSPLHF.

The V call is TRBV3-1 (or the pseudogene TRBV3-2), the J call TRBJ2-7; the D gene is possibly TRBD1 (6 bases). V was pared by 2 bases and J by 3 bases, with 14 bases between. The CDR3 sequence is 15 residues long. CDR1 and CDR2 (germline): LGHDT, YNNKEL (reference sequence). The chain's CDR3 is CASSQIGGQIYEQYF. The CDR3 region has the DNA TGTGCCAGCAGCCAAATCGGAGGACAGATCTACGAGCAGTACTTC.

The V and J genes are TRBV19 and TRBJ2-1; D gene unclear. V was cut by 5 bases and J by 9 bases, with 8 bases left in between. This CDR3 comprises 11 residues. Germline V gene lookup returns CDR1 LNHDA and CDR2 SQIVND (reference sequence). CDR3 sequence (DNA): TGTGCCAGTAGTTTCATCGGTGAGCAGTTCTTC. It is translated as CASSFIGEQFF. The full variable domain, completed using reference TRBV19 and TRBJ2-1, is DGGITQSPKYLFRKEGQNVTLSCEQNLNHDAMYWYRQDPGQGLRLIYYSQIVNDFQKGDIAEGYSVSREKKESFPLTVTSAQKNPTAFYLCASSFIGEQFFGPGTRLTVL.

The rearrangement links TRBV7-9 to TRBJ1-1; 7 bases align to TRBD1. The CDR3 covers 15 residues. Trimming removed 7 bases from V and 1 base from J; junction bases left unmatched: 9. Germline V lookup: CDR1 SEHNR, CDR2 FQNEAQ (reference sequence). CDR3: CASTPQGGRNTEAFF. For the CDR3, the DNA is TGTGCCAGCACCCCGCAGGGGGGTCGGAACACTGAAGCTTTCTTT.

The chain recombines TRBV5-1 with TRBJ2-1; 7 nucleotides match TRBD1. After removal of 2 bases from V and 4 bases from J, the junction contained 3 bases not matched to a gene. CDR3 length equals 14 residues. Germline assignment: CDR1 SGHRS and CDR2 YFSETQ. The CDR3 DNA reads TGCGCCAGCAGCTTAGGGACAGCATACAATGAGCAGTTCTTC. The encoded protein is CASSLGTAYNEQFF.

The rearrangement uses TRBV6-1 and TRBJ1-3, with D uncertain. The CDR3 sequence is 16 residues long. From germline, CDR1 is MNHNS and CDR2 SASEGT. Trimming pared 3 bases from V and 0 bases from J, leaving 12 bases between. DNA for the CDR3: TGTGCCAGCAGTGAGGCGCCGGGTCTCTCTGGAAACACCATATATTTT. It yields the protein CASSEAPGLSGNTIYF.

This chain connects TRBV30 to TRBJ2-5; D possibly corresponds to TRBD1 (5 bases). This CDR3 comprises 16 residues. Germline CDR1 and CDR2: GTSNPN and SVGIG (reference sequence). The ends were cut back, 2 bases at V and 3 bases at J, with 19 bases in the middle. As DNA, the CDR3 is TGTGCCTGGAGTAGTAGGCAGGGCGGATTCGAAGAGACCCAGTACTTC. Its protein product is CAWSSRQGGFEETQYF.

V usage is TRBV5-1 and J usage is TRBJ2-1, with D maybe TRBD1 (6 bases). Trimming took 0 bases from V and 8 from J, leaving 9 bases between them. CDR1 is SGHRS, CDR2 YFSETQ, per germline. The CDR3 extends over 13 amino acids. The CDR3 bases are TGCGCCAGCAGCTTGGGACAGGACTATGAGCAGTTCTTC. Translation gives CASSLGQDYEQFF.

The V and J genes are TRBV30 and TRBJ1-6; D might be TRBD1 (5 bases). Germline V lookup: CDR1 GTSNPN, CDR2 SVGIG (reference sequence). Trimming removed 3 bases from V and 8 bases from J, with 17 bases in between. The CDR3 consists of 15 residues. The CDR3 sequence: CAWSGDGSGDSPLHF. The CDR3 region has the DNA TGTGCCTGGAGCGGGGACGGGTCGGGGGATTCACCCCTCCACTTT.

In its sample, this clone was seen a few times. J is TRBJ1-1 and V is TRBV3-1 (or the pseudogene TRBV3-2); D unclear. Germline V gene lookup returns CDR1 LGHDT and CDR2 YNNKEL (reference sequence). This CDR3 is 15 amino acids long. V was cut by 0 bases and J by 6 bases, with 14 bases left in between. The CDR3 reads CASSQESGWTSEAFF. The CDR3 DNA sequence: TGTGCCAGCAGCCAAGAATCCGGATGGACTTCTGAAGCTTTCTTT.

A remark on this clone: Other nucleotide sequences from this sample produce the same CDR3. The J gene is TRBJ2-7, the V gene TRBV18, with 11 positions matching TRBD2. V was pared by 3 bases and J by 3 bases, with 1 base of the junction left unmatched. Germline values: CDR1 KGHSH, CDR2 LQKENI. This CDR3 contains 14 residues. The CDR3 nucleotides read TGTGCCAGCTCACCCGGGACTAGCGGCTACGAGCAGTACTTC. Translating it yields CASSPGTSGYEQYF. Filled out from reference TRBV18 and TRBJ2-7, the complete variable domain reads NAGVMQNPRHLVRRRGQEARLRCSPMKGHSHVYWYRQLPEEGLKFMVYLQKENIIDESGMPKERFSAEFPKEGPSILRIQQVVRGDSAAYFCASSPGTSGYEQYFGPGTRLTVT.

This clone has just one count. The V gene is TRBV7-9, the J gene TRBJ1-5, with TRBD1 as a possible D gene (5 bases). This CDR3 spans 14 amino acids. Germline V lookup: CDR1 SEHNR, CDR2 FQNEAQ (reference sequence). Trimming removed 0 bases from V and 4 bases from J, with 7 bases in between. CDR3 sequence reads: CASSLAQGNQPQHF. The CDR3 DNA reads as TGTGCCAGCAGCTTAGCGCAGGGTAATCAGCCCCAGCATTTT.

V is TRBV7-2 and J is TRBJ1-2; 7 nucleotides align to TRBD1. With V trimmed by 5 bases and J by 5 bases, 8 bases remained unmatched. CDR1 is SGHTA, CDR2 FQGNSA, per germline. This CDR3 is 14 amino acids long. The CDR3 loop is CASSPSGQLYGYTF. CDR3 sequence (DNA): TGTGCCAGCAGCCCCTCGGGACAGCTTTATGGCTACACCTTC.

V gene TRBV11-2 combines with J gene TRBJ2-1, with a possible D match to TRBD2 (6 bases). V was trimmed by 6 bases and J by 4 bases, leaving 19 bases between them. The CDR3 is made up of 16 amino acids. Germline CDR1 reads SGHAT; CDR2 reads FQNNGV. CDR3 in amino acids: CASRSRVGGGYNEQFF. In DNA, the CDR3 is TGTGCCAGCAGAAGCCGAGTAGGTGGGGGGTACAATGAGCAGTTCTTC.

This clone is a singleton in its sample. J is TRBJ2-1 and V is TRBV9, with 12 bases aligning to TRBD2. This CDR3 comprises 17 residues. CDR1 is SGDLS and CDR2 is YYNGEE in the germline V gene. The junction had 9 bases not matched to a gene; V was cut back by 0 bases and J by 8 bases. This CDR3 reads CASSVGASGRGEDEQFF. In nucleotides, the CDR3 is TGTGCCAGCAGCGTAGGGGCTAGCGGGAGGGGAGAGGATGAGCAGTTCTTC.

The J gene is TRBJ2-1, the V gene TRBV2; D gene ambiguous. The V gene's germline CDR1 is SNHLY and CDR2 FYNNEI. The CDR3 sequence is 12 residues long. Trimming removed 6 bases at V and 5 bases at J, with 8 bases between. The chain's CDR3 is CASSGSNNEQFF. CDR3 bases: TGTGCCAGCAGCGGGTCCAACAATGAGCAGTTCTTC. Based on the CDR3 plus reference TRBV2 and TRBJ2-1, the full variable domain is EPEVTQTPSHQVTQMGQEVILRCVPISNHLYFYWYRQILGQKVEFLVSFYNNEISEKSEIFDDQFSVERPDGSNFTLKIRSTKLEDSAMYFCASSGSNNEQFFGPGTRLTVL.

The chain is built from TRBV7-7 and TRBJ2-5; the match to TRBD2 covers 7 bases. The V gene end was trimmed by 5 bases and the J gene end by 7 bases; junction bases not matched to a gene: 13. Germline V gene sequence: CDR1 SSHAT, CDR2 FNYEAQ (reference sequence). The CDR3 has 15 amino acids. For the CDR3, the DNA is TGTGCCAGCAGCGTTAATCTAGCGGCCCAGGGGACCCAGTACTTC. Translated: CASSVNLAAQGTQYF.